This T cell receptor beta chain was retrieved from a study of T cell repertoires in cytomegalovirus infection. For the study at large: It can be stated that public TCR beta signatures indicated CMV infection as well as a matching HLA type.

Details on this clonotype: Antigen specificity is unknown.

TCRdb re-called the reads with MiXCR, one entry per CDR3 protein. The sample has around 260,000 distinct CDR3 sequences; more than 20% are singletons. General study points: The ex vivo response was dominated by HLA-C-restricted CMV-specific TCR beta clonotypes. Pooled public TCR beta family frequency picked out CMV carriers with the relevant HLA.

V was cut by 1 base and J by 0 bases, with 9 bases left in between. The CDR3 runs 16 residues. This clonotype originated in a human donor in good health (CMV status not recorded). Some clones in this sample may be carry-over from other donors' samples. The chain couples TRBV12-3 or TRBV12-4 to TRBJ2-2; perhaps D is TRBD1 or TRBD2 (5 bases each). Specimen: PBMCs. CDR3 bases: TGTGCCAGCAGTTTAGATATGGGGGCGAACACCGGGGAGCTGTTTTTT. It translates to CASSLDMGANTGELFF.